Below are 24 T cell receptor beta chains sequenced from a single sample in a study of CD8 T cells in ankylosing spondylitis. TCRdb re-called the 5' RACE reads through MiXCR, storing one row per CDR3 protein. The top ten hold about 49% of the sample, which has 35,000 or so distinct CDR3 sequences, approximately 17% seen once. Sequenced material: blood. The receptors come from a male donor with ankylosing spondylitis or in good health (not recorded which).

The rearrangement links TRBV3-1 to TRBJ2-7, with D perhaps being TRBD1 or TRBD2 (5 bases each). CDR1 and CDR2 from the germline V gene are LGHDT and YNNKEL (reference sequence). CDR3 length: 17 residues. V lost 4 bases to trimming and J lost 0 bases, with 19 bases between them. CDR3 in amino acids: CASSPWGTRISSYEQYF. CDR3 in DNA: TGTGCCAGCAGCCCGTGGGGGACGCGGATCAGCTCCTACGAGCAGTACTTC.

This clonotype was observed a few times. This chain links TRBV7-9 with TRBJ2-1; 11 nucleotides align to TRBD2. V was clipped by 5 bases and J by 6 bases; unmatched bases: 3. This CDR3 comprises 14 residues. CDR1 is SEHNR and CDR2 is FQNEAQ in the germline V gene (reference sequence). Here the CDR3 reads CASSPSGRPNEQFF. DNA for the CDR3: TGTGCCAGCAGCCCTAGCGGGAGGCCCAATGAGCAGTTCTTC.

The chain employs TRBV20-1 and TRBJ2-1, with unresolved D. Germline V gene sequence: CDR1 DFQATT, CDR2 SNEGSKA (reference sequence). This CDR3 region has 14 residues. V was clipped by 3 bases and J by 6 bases, with 15 bases between them. DNA of the CDR3: TGCAGTGCTAGGTCCGCCTCGCCGAGCAATGAGCAGTTCTTC. Its translation is CSARSASPSNEQFF.

This clonotype has just a few counts. The V and J genes are TRBV3-1 and TRBJ2-5; TRBD2 matches 8 bases. The J segment lost 5 bases and the V segment lost 4 bases, leaving 6 bases of the junction unmatched. Germline V gives CDR1 LGHDT, CDR2 YNNKEL (reference sequence). This CDR3 has 14 amino acids. CDR3 region: CASSPSGRGETQYF. The CDR3 bases are TGTGCCAGCAGCCCTTCCGGGAGGGGGGAGACCCAGTACTTC.

The CDR3 is CASSRQGGYSNTGELFF. In DNA, the CDR3 is TGTGCCAGCAGCCGGCAGGGTGGGTACTCGAACACCGGGGAGCTGTTTTTT. This chain connects TRBV4-2 to TRBJ2-2, with a weak D call TRBD1 (5 bases). Germline V gene lookup returns CDR1 LGHNA and CDR2 YNFKEQ. The ends were cut back, 4 bases at V and 0 bases at J, with 15 bases in the middle. This CDR3 region has 17 residues.

This clonotype was detected only a few times. The V call is TRBV28, the J call TRBJ1-1; 9 bases are shared with TRBD1. The CDR3 totals 15 residues. CDR1 MDHEN and CDR2 SYDVKM come from the germline V gene. The V and J ends lost 3 bases and 3 bases, in that order; junction bases with no gene match: 5. The CDR3 is CASSFRDRDDTEAFF. The CDR3 DNA sequence: TGTGCCAGCAGTTTCCGGGACAGGGATGACACTGAAGCTTTCTTT.

V gene TRBV5-1 combines with J gene TRBJ1-3, with D possibly TRBD1 on 6 matching bases. CDR3 size: 15 residues. Trimming left V 2 bases short and J 4 bases short, with 13 bases between. Per germline, CDR1 SGHRS and CDR2 YFSETQ. As DNA, the CDR3 is TGCGCCAGCAGCTTTGCAGGGGCTGGGGGAAACACCATATATTTT. The encoded protein is CASSFAGAGGNTIYF.

There are a few counts of this clonotype. This chain links TRBV12-3 or TRBV12-4 with TRBJ1-1; D is unclear. The germline V and J ends were trimmed by 6 bases and 1 base, with 3 bases remaining between them. CDR3 length equals 11 residues. The CDR3 region is CASRRNTEAFF. The DNA for the CDR3 is TGTGCCAGCAGGCGGAACACTGAAGCTTTCTTT.

CDR3 in DNA: TGTGCCAGCAGCCAAGTCGGGGGTGCTTCCTACAATGAGCAGTTCTTC. As protein: CASSQVGGASYNEQFF. The chain combines TRBV3-1 with TRBJ2-1; D is possibly TRBD2 (6 bases). Germline values: CDR1 LGHDT, CDR2 YNNKEL (reference sequence). The CDR3 totals 16 residues. V was clipped by 1 base and J by 1 base, with 11 bases between them.

The V call is TRBV7-2, the J call TRBJ1-1, with D uncertain. Between the trimmed V and J ends, which lost 3 bases and 6 bases, there was a span of 14 bases. Germline V gene data show CDR1 as SGHTA and CDR2 as FQGNSA. The CDR3 totals 14 residues. The CDR3 DNA sequence: TGTGCCAGCAGCTTGGAGGGAAACACCCCTGAAGCTTTCTTT. Protein product: CASSLEGNTPEAFF.

The V gene is TRBV28, the J gene TRBJ2-1, with 11 bases identical to TRBD2. J was trimmed by 5 bases and V by 5 bases; bases with no gene match: 11. The germline V gene encodes CDR1 MDHEN and CDR2 SYDVKM. This CDR3 is built from 17 residues. Here the CDR3 reads CASSNLAGGRRDNEQFF. Here the CDR3 DNA reads TGTGCCAGCAGTAATTTAGCGGGGGGGCGTCGGGACAATGAGCAGTTCTTC.

This chain links TRBV2 with TRBJ2-3; TRBD2 might be the D (5 bases). CDR1 is SNHLY and CDR2 is FYNNEI in the germline V gene. This CDR3 spans 15 amino acids. V was shortened by 6 bases and J by 0 bases, with 13 bases between the two germline ends. The CDR3 DNA reads TGTGCCAGCAGGCTACTAGACCTAAGCACAGATACGCAGTATTTT. Protein product: CASRLLDLSTDTQYF. Variable domain in full (rest from reference TRBV2 and TRBJ2-3): EPEVTQTPSHQVTQMGQEVILRCVPISNHLYFYWYRQILGQKVEFLVSFYNNEISEKSEIFDDQFSVERPDGSNFTLKIRSTKLEDSAMYFCASRLLDLSTDTQYFGPGTRLTVL.

This clonotype was counted between two and nine times. The chain joins TRBV20-1 to TRBJ2-7; D unclear. CDR3 length equals 11 residues. Trimming stripped 6 bases from V and 3 bases from J, with 9 bases between. Germline V gene lookup returns CDR1 DFQATT and CDR2 SNEGSKA (reference sequence). CDR3 DNA sequence: TGCAGTGCAAGCGACGGCTACGAGCAGTACGTC. This encodes CSASDGYEQYV.

A few counts support this clonotype. The V call is TRBV15, the J call TRBJ2-1; 11 bases fit TRBD2. The V gene's germline CDR1 is LNHNV and CDR2 YYDKDF (reference sequence). The CDR3 length is 15 residues. V shed 4 bases, J shed 9 bases, and the junction held 8 bases outside the gene matches. CDR3 residues: CATSTGTSGGGEQFF. CDR3 in DNA: TGTGCCACCAGCACCGGGACTAGCGGCGGTGGTGAGCAGTTCTTC.

There are a few counts of this clonotype. The V and J genes are TRBV29-1 and TRBJ2-1; TRBD2 matches 13 bases. V dropped 5 bases and J dropped 7; count of bases not matched to a gene: 5. The CDR3 totals 14 residues. The germline V gene encodes CDR1 SQVTM and CDR2 ANQGSEA. The CDR3 DNA sequence: TGCAGCGTTCGGACTAGCGGGAGTTTAAATGAGCAGTTCTTC. It codes for CSVRTSGSLNEQFF.

The chain couples TRBV28 to TRBJ2-1; 9 positions match TRBD1. The germline V gene has CDR1 MDHEN and CDR2 SYDVKM. This CDR3 region has 15 residues. Trimming cost V 10 bases and J 6 bases; bases outside gene matches: 13. The CDR3 nucleotides are TGTGCCACAGAGTTCGGGACAGGGATTGCCAATGAGCAGTTCTTC. Translation: CATEFGTGIANEQFF.

The chain joins TRBV9 to TRBJ2-1; 12 bases line up with TRBD1. The germline gives CDR1 SGDLS, CDR2 YYNGEE. With V trimmed by 3 bases and J by 8 bases, 3 bases remained unmatched. The CDR3 totals 14 residues. The CDR3 protein is CASSAGQGAYEQFF. The CDR3 DNA reads TGTGCCAGCAGCGCGGGACAGGGGGCGTATGAGCAGTTCTTC.

This clonotype showed up just a few times. The chain joins TRBV20-1 to TRBJ2-2, with D tentatively TRBD1 (7 bases). V lost 3 bases to trimming and J lost 7 bases, with 9 bases between them. There are 12 residues in the CDR3. Germline lookup yields CDR1 DFQATT and CDR2 SNEGSKA (reference sequence). Here the CDR3 DNA reads TGCAGTGCTAGCAGGGGGGTCGGGGAGCTGTTTTTT. Encoded protein: CSASRGVGELFF.

The chain uses TRBV20-1 and TRBJ1-4; D is uncertain. The CDR3 is made up of 13 amino acids. From germline, CDR1 is DFQATT and CDR2 SNEGSKA (reference sequence). V lost 3 bases, J lost 8 bases, and 13 bases lay in between. CDR3 region: CSASGQNNEKLFF. DNA of the CDR3: TGCAGTGCTAGCGGGCAGAACAACGAAAAACTGTTTTTT.

This clonotype was detected only a few times. The gene calls are TRBV12-3 or TRBV12-4 and TRBJ2-3; 7 positions agree with TRBD2. This CDR3 contains 15 residues. Trimming cost V 0 bases and J 1 base; bases outside gene matches: 1. CDR3 loop: CASSLASGRTDTQYF. CDR3 coding DNA: TGTGCCAGCAGTTTAGCTAGCGGGCGCACAGATACGCAGTATTTT.

The chain carries TRBV5-1 and TRBJ2-2; 7 bases line up with TRBD1. Looked up from germline, CDR1 is SGHRS and CDR2 is YFSETQ. CDR3 length equals 15 residues. V was clipped by 4 bases and J by 4 bases; unmatched bases: 7. CDR3 sequence: CASSGRQGSTGELFF. The CDR3 region has the DNA TGCGCCAGCAGCGGACGACAGGGAAGCACCGGGGAGCTGTTTTTT.

Here the CDR3 DNA reads TGTGCCAGCAGCTCCCCGAGCACAGATACGCAGTATTTT. This codes for CASSSPSTDTQYF. V usage is TRBV7-2 and J usage is TRBJ2-3; D gene unclear. Deletions cut 4 bases from V and 0 bases from J, with 5 bases between. The CDR3 spans 13 residues. CDR1 is SGHTA and CDR2 is FQGNSA in the germline V gene.

Only a few counts were recorded for this clonotype. The gene calls are TRBV20-1 and TRBJ2-3; TRBD1 aligns across 11 bases. Germline V gene sequence: CDR1 DFQATT, CDR2 SNEGSKA (reference sequence). There are 13 residues in the CDR3. CDR3 in amino acids: CSGPGQGADTQYF. The CDR3 DNA reads TGCAGCGGACCGGGACAGGGGGCAGATACGCAGTATTTT.

The chain has TRBV12-3 or TRBV12-4 and TRBJ2-3; D not certain. The CDR3 totals 12 residues. V lost 6 bases and J 4 bases, leaving 8 bases between the germline ends. The CDR3 sequence is CASRLSSDTQYF. Here the CDR3 DNA reads TGTGCCAGCAGGCTCTCTTCAGATACGCAGTATTTT.